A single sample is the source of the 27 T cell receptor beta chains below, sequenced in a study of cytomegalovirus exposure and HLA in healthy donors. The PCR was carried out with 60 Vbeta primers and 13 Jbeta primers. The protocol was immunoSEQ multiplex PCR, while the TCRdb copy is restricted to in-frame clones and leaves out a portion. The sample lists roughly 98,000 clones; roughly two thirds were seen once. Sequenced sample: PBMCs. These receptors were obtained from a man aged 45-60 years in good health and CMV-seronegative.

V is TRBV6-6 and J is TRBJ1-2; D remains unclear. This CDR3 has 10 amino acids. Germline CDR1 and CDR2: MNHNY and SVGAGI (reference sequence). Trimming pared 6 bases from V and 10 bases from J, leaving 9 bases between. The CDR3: CASRQLAYTF. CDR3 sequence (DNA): TGTGCCAGCAGACAGCTTGCCTACACCTTC.

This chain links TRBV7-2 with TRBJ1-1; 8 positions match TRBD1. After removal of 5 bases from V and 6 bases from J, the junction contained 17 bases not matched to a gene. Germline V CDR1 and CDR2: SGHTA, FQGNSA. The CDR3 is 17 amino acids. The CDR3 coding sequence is TGTGCCAGCAGCCAAGATCCCCAGGGAACAGGGGGAGCTGAAGCTTTCTTT. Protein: CASSQDPQGTGGAEAFF.

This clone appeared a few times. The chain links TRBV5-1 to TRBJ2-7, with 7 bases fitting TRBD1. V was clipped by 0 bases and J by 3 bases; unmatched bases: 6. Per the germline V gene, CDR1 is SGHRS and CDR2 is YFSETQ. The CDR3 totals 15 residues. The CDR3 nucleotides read TGCGCCAGCAGCTTGGAAGGGGGCGTCTACTACGAGCAGTACTTC. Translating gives CASSLEGGVYYEQYF.

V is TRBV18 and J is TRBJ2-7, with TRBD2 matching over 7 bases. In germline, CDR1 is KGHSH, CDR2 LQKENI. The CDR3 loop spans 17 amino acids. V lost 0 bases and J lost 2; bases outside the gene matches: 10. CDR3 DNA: TGTGCCAGCTCACCACCGCGGACTAGGGAGGTTGCCTACGAGCAGTACTTC. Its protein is CASSPPRTREVAYEQYF.

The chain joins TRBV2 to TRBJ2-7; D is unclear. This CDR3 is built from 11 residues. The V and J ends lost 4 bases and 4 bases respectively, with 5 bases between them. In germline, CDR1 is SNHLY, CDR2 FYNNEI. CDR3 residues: CASSGSYEQYF. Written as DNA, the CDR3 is TGTGCCAGCAGTGGGAGTTACGAGCAGTACTTC.

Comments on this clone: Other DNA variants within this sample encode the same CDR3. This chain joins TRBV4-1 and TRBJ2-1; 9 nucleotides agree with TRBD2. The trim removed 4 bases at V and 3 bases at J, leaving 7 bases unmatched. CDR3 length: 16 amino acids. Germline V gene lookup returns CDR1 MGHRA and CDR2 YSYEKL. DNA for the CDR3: TGCGCCAGCAGCCGGGTAGCGGGGGAACTCTACAATGAGCAGTTCTTC. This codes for CASSRVAGELYNEQFF.

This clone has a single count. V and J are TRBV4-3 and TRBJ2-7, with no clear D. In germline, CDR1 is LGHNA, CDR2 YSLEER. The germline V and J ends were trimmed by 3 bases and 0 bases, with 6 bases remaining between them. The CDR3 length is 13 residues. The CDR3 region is CASSHSSSYEQYF. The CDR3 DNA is TGCGCCAGCAGCCACTCGAGCTCCTACGAGCAGTACTTC.

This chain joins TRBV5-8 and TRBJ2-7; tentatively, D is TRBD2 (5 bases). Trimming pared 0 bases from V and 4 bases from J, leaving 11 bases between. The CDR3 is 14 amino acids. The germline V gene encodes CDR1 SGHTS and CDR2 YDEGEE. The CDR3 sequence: CASSLVRERYEQYF. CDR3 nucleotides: TGTGCCAGCAGCTTGGTTAGGGAGCGGTACGAGCAGTACTTC.

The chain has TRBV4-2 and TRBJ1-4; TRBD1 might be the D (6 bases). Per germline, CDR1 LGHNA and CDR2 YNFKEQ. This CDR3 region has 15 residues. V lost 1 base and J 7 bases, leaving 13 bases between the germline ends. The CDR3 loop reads CASSQGGGGGEKLFF. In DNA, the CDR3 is TGTGCCAGCAGCCAAGGAGGGGGTGGGGGTGAAAAACTGTTTTTT.

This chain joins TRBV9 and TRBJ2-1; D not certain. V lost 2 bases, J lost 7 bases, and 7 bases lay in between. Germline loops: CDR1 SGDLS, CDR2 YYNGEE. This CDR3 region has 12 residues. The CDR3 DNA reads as TGTGCCAGCAGCGTGACTGGGAATGAGCAGTTCTTC. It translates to CASSVTGNEQFF.

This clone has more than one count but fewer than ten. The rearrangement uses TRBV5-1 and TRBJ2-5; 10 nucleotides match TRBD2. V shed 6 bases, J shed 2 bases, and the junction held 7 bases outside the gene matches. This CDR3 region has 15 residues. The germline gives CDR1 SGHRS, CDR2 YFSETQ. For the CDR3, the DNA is TGCGCCAGCACCGTAGGACTAGCGGCTCAAGAGACCCAGTACTTC. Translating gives CASTVGLAAQETQYF.

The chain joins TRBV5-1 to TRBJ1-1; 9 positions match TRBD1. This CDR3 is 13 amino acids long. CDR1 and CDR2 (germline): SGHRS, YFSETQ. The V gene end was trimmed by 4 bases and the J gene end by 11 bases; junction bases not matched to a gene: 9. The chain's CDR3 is CASSTEGTGIAFF. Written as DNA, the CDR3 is TGCGCCAGCAGCACCGAAGGGACAGGGATTGCTTTCTTT.

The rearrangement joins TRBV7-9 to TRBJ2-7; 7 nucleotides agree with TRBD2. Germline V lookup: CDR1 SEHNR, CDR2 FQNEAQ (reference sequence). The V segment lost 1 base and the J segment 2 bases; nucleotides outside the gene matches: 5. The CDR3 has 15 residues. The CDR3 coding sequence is TGTGCCAGCAGCTTAGTCGGGGGGTGGACCTACGAGCAGTACTTC. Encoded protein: CASSLVGGWTYEQYF.

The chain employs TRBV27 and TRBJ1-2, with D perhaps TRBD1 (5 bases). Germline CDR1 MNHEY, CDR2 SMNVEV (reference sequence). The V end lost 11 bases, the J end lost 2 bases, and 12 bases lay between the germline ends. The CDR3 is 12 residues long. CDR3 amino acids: CASKDINYGYTF. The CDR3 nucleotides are TGTGCCTCAAAGGACATAAACTATGGCTACACCTTC.

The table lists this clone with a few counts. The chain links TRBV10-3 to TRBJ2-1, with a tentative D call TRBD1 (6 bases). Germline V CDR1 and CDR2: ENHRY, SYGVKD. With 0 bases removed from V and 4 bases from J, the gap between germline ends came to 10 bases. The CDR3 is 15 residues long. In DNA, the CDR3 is TGTGCCATCAGTGAGTCAGACAGGATATACAATGAGCAGTTCTTC. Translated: CAISESDRIYNEQFF.

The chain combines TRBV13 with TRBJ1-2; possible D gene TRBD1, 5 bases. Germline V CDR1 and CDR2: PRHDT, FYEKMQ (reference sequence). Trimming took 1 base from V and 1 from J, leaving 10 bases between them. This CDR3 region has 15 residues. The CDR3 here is CASSLAGQGNYGYTF. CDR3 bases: TGTGCCAGCAGCTTAGCAGGGCAGGGTAACTATGGCTACACCTTC.

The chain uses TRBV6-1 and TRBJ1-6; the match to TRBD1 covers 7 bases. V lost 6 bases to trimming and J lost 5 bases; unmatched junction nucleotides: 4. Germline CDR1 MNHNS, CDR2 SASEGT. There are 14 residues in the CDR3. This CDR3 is CASRRQGHNSPLHF. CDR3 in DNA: TGTGCCAGCAGGAGACAGGGCCATAATTCACCCCTCCACTTT.

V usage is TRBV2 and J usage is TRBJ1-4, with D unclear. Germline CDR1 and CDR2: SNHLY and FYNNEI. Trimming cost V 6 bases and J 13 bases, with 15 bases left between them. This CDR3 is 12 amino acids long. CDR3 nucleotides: TGTGCCAGCAGGACCGATACTGGGCGACTGTTTTTT. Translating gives CASRTDTGRLFF.

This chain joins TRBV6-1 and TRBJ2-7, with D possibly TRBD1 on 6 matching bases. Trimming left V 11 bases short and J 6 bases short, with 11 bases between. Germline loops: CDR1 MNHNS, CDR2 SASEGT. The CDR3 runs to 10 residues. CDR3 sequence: CALGRGEQYF. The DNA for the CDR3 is TGTGCCCTAGGCAGGGGCGAGCAGTACTTC.

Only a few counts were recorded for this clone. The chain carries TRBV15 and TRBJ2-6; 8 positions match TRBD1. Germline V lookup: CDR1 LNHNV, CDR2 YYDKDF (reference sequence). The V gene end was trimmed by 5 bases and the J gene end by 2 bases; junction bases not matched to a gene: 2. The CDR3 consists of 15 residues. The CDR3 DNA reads TGTGCCACCAGCGTCAGGGGGCCTGGGGCCAACGTCCTGACTTTC. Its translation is CATSVRGPGANVLTF.

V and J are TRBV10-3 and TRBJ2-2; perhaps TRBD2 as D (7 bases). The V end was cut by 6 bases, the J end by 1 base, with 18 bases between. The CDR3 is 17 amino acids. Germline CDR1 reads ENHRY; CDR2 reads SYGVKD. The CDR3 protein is CAIRNGGTYVNTGELFF. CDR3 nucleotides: TGTGCCATCAGAAACGGGGGGACATACGTGAACACCGGGGAGCTGTTTTTT.

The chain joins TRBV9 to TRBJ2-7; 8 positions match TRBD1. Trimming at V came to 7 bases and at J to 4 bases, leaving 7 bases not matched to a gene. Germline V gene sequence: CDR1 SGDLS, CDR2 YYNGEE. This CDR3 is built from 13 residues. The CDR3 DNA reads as TGTGCCAGCGGGGGACAGGCCGTTTACGAGCAGTACTTC. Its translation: CASGGQAVYEQYF.

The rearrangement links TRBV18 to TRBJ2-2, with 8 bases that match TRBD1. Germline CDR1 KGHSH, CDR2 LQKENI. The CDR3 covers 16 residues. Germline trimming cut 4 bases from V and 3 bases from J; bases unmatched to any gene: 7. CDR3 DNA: TGTGCCAGCTCACTCGGACAGGGTTCCGACACCGGGGAGCTGTTTTTT. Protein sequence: CASSLGQGSDTGELFF.

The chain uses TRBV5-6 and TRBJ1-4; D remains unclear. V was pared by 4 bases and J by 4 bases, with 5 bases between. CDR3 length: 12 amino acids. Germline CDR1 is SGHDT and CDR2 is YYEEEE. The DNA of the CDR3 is TGTGCCAGCAGCCGGGGTAATGAAAAACTGTTTTTT. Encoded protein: CASSRGNEKLFF. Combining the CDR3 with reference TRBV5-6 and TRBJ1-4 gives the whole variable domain DAGVTQSPTHLIKTRGQQVTLRCSPKSGHDTVSWYQQALGQGPQFIFQYYEEEERQRGNFPDRFSGHQFPNYSSELNVNALLLGDSALYLCASSRGNEKLFFGSGTQLSVL.

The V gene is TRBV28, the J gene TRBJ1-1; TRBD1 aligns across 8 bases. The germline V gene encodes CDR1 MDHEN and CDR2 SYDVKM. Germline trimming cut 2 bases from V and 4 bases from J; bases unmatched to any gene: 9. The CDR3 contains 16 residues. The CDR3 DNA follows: TGTGCCAGCAGTTTAATCAACAGGGGGAGTGGCACTGAAGCTTTCTTT. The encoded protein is CASSLINRGSGTEAFF.

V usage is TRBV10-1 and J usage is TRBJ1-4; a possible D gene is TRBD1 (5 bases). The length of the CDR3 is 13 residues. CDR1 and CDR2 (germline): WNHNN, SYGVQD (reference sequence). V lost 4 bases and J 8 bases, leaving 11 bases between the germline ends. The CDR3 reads CASSVRHREKLFF. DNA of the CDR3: TGCGCCAGCAGTGTCCGGCACAGGGAAAAACTGTTTTTT.

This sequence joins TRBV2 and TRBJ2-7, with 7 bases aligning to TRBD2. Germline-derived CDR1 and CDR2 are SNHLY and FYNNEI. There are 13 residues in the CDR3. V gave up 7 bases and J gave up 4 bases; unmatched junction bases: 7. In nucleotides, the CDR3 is TGTGCCAGCACCATACGGGGGGAATACGAGCAGTACTTC. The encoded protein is CASTIRGEYEQYF. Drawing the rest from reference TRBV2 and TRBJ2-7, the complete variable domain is EPEVTQTPSHQVTQMGQEVILRCVPISNHLYFYWYRQILGQKVEFLVSFYNNEISEKSEIFDDQFSVERPDGSNFTLKIRSTKLEDSAMYFCASTIRGEYEQYFGPGTRLTVT.